The 30 T cell receptor beta chains below come from one sample, sequenced in a study of STAT3 mutations in large granular lymphocyte leukemia. Overall study results and limits: Every T-cell large granular lymphocyte leukemia patient had at least one immunodominant TCR beta clonotype.

For these receptors, no antigen is known. Using immunoSEQ multiplex PCR, the repertoire was profiled, and TCRdb retains in-frame clones only, with some absent. The table lists about 5,700 clones, 60% to 85% of them singletons. The sequencing input was peripheral blood mononuclear cells. These receptors originate from a middle-aged man with T-cell large granular lymphocyte leukemia. Some clones in this sample may be carry-over from other donors' samples.

This chain joins TRBV18 and TRBJ1-5, with 7 positions matching TRBD1. V gave up 6 bases and J gave up 0 bases; unmatched junction bases: 11. Germline values: CDR1 KGHSH, CDR2 LQKENI. The CDR3 has 17 amino acids. Here the CDR3 DNA reads TGTGCCAGCTCCCTCGGGACAGTAACTTATAGCAATCAGCCCCAGCATTTT. Protein sequence: CASSLGTVTYSNQPQHF.

Regarding this clone: The germline gene is not matched at one end of the junction; a read error may be the cause. DNA of the CDR3: TGTGCCAGCACAATAAGGGGACAGGGGGCTCATTTT. Translating gives CASTIRGQGAHF. This chain uses TRBV2 with TRBJ1-4; 12 bases are shared with TRBD1. Germline-derived CDR1 and CDR2 are SNHLY and FYNNEI. This CDR3 contains 12 residues.

This chain uses TRBV19 with TRBJ1-1; 7 bases match TRBD1. In germline, CDR1 is LNHDA, CDR2 SQIVND (reference sequence). This CDR3 comprises 14 residues. With V trimmed by 3 bases and J by 4 bases, 5 bases remained unmatched. The DNA for the CDR3 is TGTGCCAGTAGTATTGGCAGGGGGGCCACTGAAGCTTTCTTT. It specifies CASSIGRGATEAFF.

This clone has just a few counts. The gene calls are TRBV19 and TRBJ2-5, with unresolved D. This CDR3 has 14 residues. Germline CDR1 is LNHDA and CDR2 is SQIVND (reference sequence). V was trimmed by 7 bases and J by 5 bases, leaving 17 bases between them. The CDR3 reads CASMSLLTPETQYF. DNA of the CDR3: TGTGCCAGTATGAGCCTCCTGACTCCCGAGACCCAGTACTTC.

The rearrangement links TRBV30 to TRBJ1-3; the D gene is possibly TRBD1 (6 bases). The V and J ends lost 0 bases and 2 bases respectively, with 8 bases between them. The CDR3 consists of 14 residues. Germline V lookup: CDR1 GTSNPN, CDR2 SVGIG (reference sequence). CDR3 sequence (DNA): TGTGCCTGGAGTGTAGGGGGTCCTGGAAACACCATATATTTT. This translates into CAWSVGGPGNTIYF.

The chain has TRBV19 and TRBJ1-5, with TRBD1 matching 7 bases. CDR3 length: 14 amino acids. V lost 7 bases to trimming and J lost 8 bases; unmatched junction nucleotides: 11. Germline V CDR1 and CDR2: LNHDA, SQIVND (reference sequence). Here the CDR3 reads CASKVIGGKEPQHF. In nucleotides, the CDR3 is TGTGCCAGTAAGGTGATAGGGGGCAAGGAGCCCCAGCATTTT.

CDR3 coding DNA: TGCGCCAGCAGCATACGACAGGGCGGGAGCAATCAGCCCCAGCATTTT. As protein: CASSIRQGGSNQPQHF. This rearrangement joins TRBV4-1 to TRBJ1-5; 7 positions agree with TRBD1. The CDR3 has 16 residues. Germline V gene lookup returns CDR1 MGHRA and CDR2 YSYEKL. Trimming cost V 5 bases and J 1 base; bases outside gene matches: 8.

In its sample, this clone was seen once. The chain combines TRBV5-6 with TRBJ2-3, with D possibly matching TRBD1 (5 bases). Per the germline V gene, CDR1 is SGHDT and CDR2 is YYEEEE. The CDR3 runs 14 residues. Trimming took 4 bases from V and 1 from J, leaving 10 bases between them. The CDR3 here is CASSPLQGTDTQYF. CDR3 nucleotides: TGTGCCAGCAGCCCCCTACAGGGCACAGATACGCAGTATTTT. Looking up the rest from reference TRBV5-6 and TRBJ2-3 gives the full variable domain: DAGVTQSPTHLIKTRGQQVTLRCSPKSGHDTVSWYQQALGQGPQFIFQYYEEEERQRGNFPDRFSGHQFPNYSSELNVNALLLGDSALYLCASSPLQGTDTQYFGPGTRLTVL.

This CDR3 reads CASREAGGYEQYF. The CDR3 region has the DNA TGTGCCAGCAGGGAAGCGGGAGGATACGAGCAGTACTTC. The gene calls are TRBV28 and TRBJ2-7; 9 bases fit TRBD2. Germline loops: CDR1 MDHEN, CDR2 SYDVKM. This CDR3 has 13 residues. V trimming: 6 bases; J trimming: 4 bases; junction bases outside the gene matches: 4.

CDR3 coding DNA: TGTGCCAGCAGCTTAGGAACAGAGTACGAGCAGTACTTC. Translating it yields CASSLGTEYEQYF. V usage is TRBV7-9 and J usage is TRBJ2-7; D is uncertain. Germline V CDR1 and CDR2: SEHNR, FQNEAQ (reference sequence). The CDR3 length is 13 residues. V gave up 1 base and J gave up 4 bases, with 8 bases separating them.

This chain links TRBV7-9 with TRBJ2-3, with 12 bases that match TRBD2. This CDR3 is 16 amino acids long. V was clipped by 5 bases and J by 6 bases; unmatched bases: 9. Germline CDR1 and CDR2: SEHNR and FQNEAQ (reference sequence). Here the CDR3 reads CASSARLAGATDTQYF. The CDR3 nucleotides are TGTGCCAGCAGCGCAAGACTAGCGGGAGCCACGGATACGCAGTATTTT.

The V gene is TRBV10-3, the J gene TRBJ1-3; D possibly corresponds to TRBD1 (6 bases). The V gene lost 6 bases and the J gene lost 0 bases, with 18 bases spanning the gap. The germline V gene has CDR1 ENHRY and CDR2 SYGVKD. The CDR3 consists of 17 residues. The DNA of the CDR3 is TGTGCCATCAGGGCTACCGGGACAACAAGCTCTGGAAACACCATATATTTT. This sequence encodes CAIRATGTTSSGNTIYF.

The J gene is TRBJ1-5, the V gene TRBV27, with D possibly being TRBD1 (5 bases). V gave up 6 bases and J gave up 6 bases, with 12 bases separating them. There are 13 residues in the CDR3. From germline, CDR1 is MNHEY and CDR2 SMNVEV (reference sequence). CDR3 region: CASRWGDGQPQHF. The CDR3 bases are TGTGCCAGCAGGTGGGGGGACGGTCAGCCCCAGCATTTT.

J is TRBJ1-2 and V is TRBV7-8; 7 nucleotides match TRBD1. V shed 3 bases and J 8 bases; nucleotides not matched to a gene: 6. The CDR3 consists of 13 residues. The germline V gene encodes CDR1 SGHVS and CDR2 FQNEAQ. Here the CDR3 reads CASSLSRGEGYTF. CDR3 sequence (DNA): TGTGCCAGCAGCTTGAGCAGGGGGGAAGGCTACACCTTC.

V usage is TRBV5-4 and J usage is TRBJ1-1, with 9 bases matching TRBD1. CDR1 SGHNT and CDR2 YYREEE come from the germline V gene (reference sequence). The junction had 7 bases not matched to a gene; V was cut back by 3 bases and J by 1 base. This CDR3 has 16 amino acids. The CDR3 spells CASSSGTGRTNTEAFF. CDR3 DNA sequence: TGTGCCAGCAGCTCCGGGACAGGGCGCACGAACACTGAAGCTTTCTTT.

The chain has TRBV18 and TRBJ2-7; the D gene is possibly TRBD2 (5 bases). The CDR3 extends over 15 amino acids. The V end lost 0 bases, the J end lost 5 bases, and 14 bases lay between the germline ends. Germline CDR1 and CDR2: KGHSH and LQKENI. The CDR3 DNA reads as TGTGCCAGCTCACCACCGGCCGCGGGTGGGAACGAGCAGTACTTC. Its translation is CASSPPAAGGNEQYF.

This chain links TRBV30 with TRBJ2-5, with TRBD2 matching over 8 bases. With V trimmed by 3 bases and J by 5 bases, 11 bases remained unmatched. The CDR3 extends over 15 amino acids. Germline V gene lookup returns CDR1 GTSNPN and CDR2 SVGIG (reference sequence). For the CDR3, the DNA is TGTGCCTGGAGCCCAAGCGGGAGTTGGATGGAGACCCAGTACTTC. As protein: CAWSPSGSWMETQYF.

The chain joins TRBV6-1 to TRBJ2-7, with TRBD1 matching over 8 bases. Germline V gene data show CDR1 as MNHNS and CDR2 as SASEGT. This CDR3 spans 14 amino acids. Trimming cost V 4 bases and J 5 bases; bases outside gene matches: 7. The CDR3 coding sequence is TGTGCCAGCAGTGCGGACAGGGAATCCCACGAGCAGTACTTC. Translating gives CASSADRESHEQYF.

V is TRBV19 and J is TRBJ1-1; 7 nucleotides align to TRBD1. With V trimmed by 1 base and J by 10 bases, 9 bases remained unmatched. CDR1 is LNHDA and CDR2 is SQIVND in the germline V gene (reference sequence). The CDR3 loop spans 14 amino acids. The CDR3 DNA follows: TGTGCCAGTAGTATAGGAGGGGGCGGCATAGGAGCTTTCTTT. This gives the protein CASSIGGGGIGAFF.

This chain connects TRBV4-3 to TRBJ1-1; the D gene is possibly TRBD1 (6 bases). This CDR3 contains 14 residues. V was shortened by 0 bases and J by 4 bases, with 9 bases between the two germline ends. CDR1 and CDR2 (germline): LGHNA, YSLEER. For the CDR3, the DNA is TGCGCCAGCAGCCAAGACCCCAGGGGCACTGAAGCTTTCTTT. This translates into CASSQDPRGTEAFF.

The J gene is TRBJ1-5, the V gene TRBV2, with 7 bases identical to TRBD1. Germline V gives CDR1 SNHLY, CDR2 FYNNEI. This CDR3 comprises 13 residues. J lost 5 bases, V lost 6 bases, and 4 bases had no gene match. The CDR3 region is CASSRDRDQPQHF. The CDR3 coding sequence is TGTGCCAGCAGCCGGGACAGAGATCAGCCCCAGCATTTT.

The chain uses TRBV7-9 and TRBJ1-5, with D uncertain. The V gene lost 5 bases and the J gene lost 8 bases, with 10 bases spanning the gap. This CDR3 region has 12 residues. Germline V CDR1 and CDR2: SEHNR, FQNEAQ (reference sequence). CDR3 sequence (DNA): TGTGCCAGCAGCCAAGACCTTGAGCCCCAGCATTTT. It codes for CASSQDLEPQHF.

This clone appeared a single time. The J gene is TRBJ1-5, the V gene TRBV7-9; D is unresolved. V dropped 0 bases and J dropped 0 bases, with 6 bases sitting between them. The CDR3 loop spans 15 amino acids. Germline assignment: CDR1 SEHNR and CDR2 FQNEAQ (reference sequence). The CDR3 here is CASSLAGPSNQPQHF. The CDR3 coding sequence is TGTGCCAGCAGCTTAGCCGGGCCTAGCAATCAGCCCCAGCATTTT.

The V and J genes are TRBV28 and TRBJ2-7; 13 positions agree with TRBD2. From germline, CDR1 is MDHEN and CDR2 SYDVKM. This CDR3 is built from 15 residues. V was clipped by 6 bases and J by 4 bases; unmatched bases: 6. The CDR3 DNA is TGTGCCAGCAGGCTGACTAGCGGGAGGTTGTACGAGCAGTACTTC. Its translation: CASRLTSGRLYEQYF.

This chain uses TRBV6-6 with TRBJ2-5; 13 positions agree with TRBD2. V lost 6 bases to trimming and J lost 5 bases; unmatched junction nucleotides: 9. CDR1 MNHNY and CDR2 SVGAGI come from the germline V gene (reference sequence). The CDR3 extends over 16 amino acids. CDR3 nucleotides: TGTGCCAGCAGAGGAGGACTAGCGGGAGTAGGGGAGACCCAGTACTTC. It specifies CASRGGLAGVGETQYF.

The CDR3 DNA sequence: TGTGCCAGCTCACCAAAACAGGGCTACGAGCAGTACTTC. Its protein is CASSPKQGYEQYF. The chain has TRBV18 and TRBJ2-7, with D tentatively TRBD1 (6 bases). The V gene lost 2 bases and the J gene lost 3 bases, with 8 bases spanning the gap. CDR1 is KGHSH, CDR2 LQKENI, per germline. CDR3 size: 13 residues.

This CDR3 reads CASSVQGTDTQYF. The CDR3 nucleotides read TGTGCCAGCAGTGTCCAGGGTACCGATACGCAGTATTTT. The J gene is TRBJ2-3, the V gene TRBV25-1; the D gene is possibly TRBD1 (5 bases). CDR3 length equals 13 residues. Looked up from germline, CDR1 is MGHDK and CDR2 is SYGVNS. The V and J ends lost 4 bases and 6 bases respectively, with 11 bases between them.

The gene calls are TRBV14 and TRBJ2-7; D is possibly TRBD1 (6 bases). Deletions cut 6 bases from V and 5 bases from J, with 14 bases between. Germline values: CDR1 SGHDN, CDR2 FVKESK. The CDR3 spans 13 residues. In nucleotides, the CDR3 is TGTGCCAGCAGGTATACAGGGCGGCACGAGCAGTACTTC. Amino acids: CASRYTGRHEQYF.

Only a few counts were recorded for this clone. V usage is TRBV13 and J usage is TRBJ2-3; the match to TRBD2 covers 12 bases. With V trimmed by 5 bases and J by 0 bases, 0 bases remained unmatched. Germline-derived CDR1 and CDR2 are PRHDT and FYEKMQ (reference sequence). The CDR3 is 15 residues long. The chain's CDR3 is CASSLAGGSTDTQYF. The DNA for the CDR3 is TGTGCCAGCAGCCTAGCGGGAGGGAGCACAGATACGCAGTATTTT.

J is TRBJ2-7 and V is TRBV29-1; D possibly corresponds to TRBD1 (6 bases). The V end was cut by 7 bases, the J end by 0 bases, with 16 bases between. The CDR3 consists of 14 residues. Per the germline V gene, CDR1 is SQVTM and CDR2 is ANQGSEA. As DNA, the CDR3 is TGCAGCGCAACCTTGCTCAGGGGCTCCTACGAGCAGTACTTC. Translating gives CSATLLRGSYEQYF.